The T cell receptor (beta chain) under discussion was sequenced for a study of T cells in Graves' hyperthyroidism and ophthalmopathy. CDR3 length: 13 residues. Germline CDR1 and CDR2: SGHTA and FQGNSA. Trimming cost V 5 bases and J 3 bases; bases outside gene matches: 2. TCR beta CDR3 regions were amplified from RNA. The HTBI primer set served for first-round RT-PCR of the TCR CDR3. MiXCR was run by TCRdb on the multiplex PCR reads, yielding one entry per CDR3 protein. This sample has about 560,000 distinct CDR3 sequences, with 16% found just once. Calling Graves' hyperthyroidism stable meant ophthalmopathy did not progress within 18 months. This clonotype was recorded many times.

This TCR derives from a woman aged 18-29 years with Graves' hyperthyroidism. Sequenced material: blood. V usage is TRBV7-2 and J usage is TRBJ2-7, with TRBD1 matching 9 bases. The CDR3 DNA is TGTGCCAGCAGCGCGACAGGGGGCTACGAGCAGTACTTC. Translation gives CASSATGGYEQYF.